This record concerns one TCR beta chain sequence. Germline trimming cut 6 bases from V and 6 bases from J; bases unmatched to any gene: 8. Germline loops: CDR1 MNHNY, CDR2 SVGAGI (reference sequence). The CDR3 length is 13 residues. The PCR had 60 Vbeta and 13 Jbeta primers. Assay used: immunoSEQ multiplex PCR; TCRdb lists only in-frame clones, some missing. The data show about 61,000 clones, approximately 88% seen once. This sample was taken from a study of cytomegalovirus exposure and HLA in healthy donors. The chain is built from TRBV6-6 and TRBJ2-7; 7 nucleotides match TRBD2. The sequence came from a man younger than 45 in good health and CMV-seropositive. Sequencing was done on a sample of PBMCs. CDR3 protein: CASSLGTIGEQYF. CDR3 DNA: TGTGCCAGCAGCCTAGGGACTATTGGCGAGCAGTACTTC.